This entry lists 5 T cell receptor beta chains sequenced from one sample in a study of CD8 T cells in ankylosing spondylitis. Points from the study as a whole: Characteristic, it appeared, of ankylosing spondylitis blood was a TCR beta motif of eight highly homologous variants.

These receptors' targets are unknown. TCRdb analysed the 5' RACE reads with MiXCR anew, one entry per CDR3 protein. This sample has some 840,000 distinct CDR3 sequences, with 12% found just once. Sequenced input: blood, either unsorted or a sorted T cell fraction (not recorded which). All receptors come from a male donor with ankylosing spondylitis.

This clonotype showed up just a few times. The chain combines TRBV6-4 with TRBJ2-3; 11 nucleotides match TRBD1. The CDR3 runs 19 residues. CDR1 MRHNA and CDR2 SNTAGT come from the germline V gene. V lost 6 bases, J lost 6 bases, and 20 bases stayed unmatched. As DNA, the CDR3 is TGTGCCAGCAGCCAATTCCTCCGGACAGGGGGCGCGGAAAAGGATACGCAGTATTTT. As protein: CASSQFLRTGGAEKDTQYF.

This chain links TRBV30 with TRBJ2-7, with D possibly being TRBD1 or TRBD2 (5 bases each). Germline assignment: CDR1 GTSNPN and CDR2 SVGIG (reference sequence). V gave up 4 bases and J gave up 9 bases, with 19 bases separating them. There are 13 residues in the CDR3. The CDR3 protein is CAWNFRDRDGQYF. In DNA, the CDR3 is TGTGCCTGGAACTTCAGGGATCGGGACGGGCAGTACTTC.

The table lists this clonotype with a few counts. The chain carries TRBV7-9 and TRBJ2-7, with D perhaps given as TRBD1 or TRBD2 (5 bases each). CDR1 and CDR2 from the germline V gene are SEHNR and FQNEAQ (reference sequence). The CDR3 extends over 14 amino acids. The V gene lost 5 bases and the J gene lost 5 bases, with 16 bases spanning the gap. CDR3 amino acids: CASSPRGVQDEQYF. The CDR3 DNA sequence: TGTGCCAGCAGCCCCCGAGGGGTTCAGGACGAGCAGTACTTC.

This clonotype showed up many times. This chain links TRBV29-1 with TRBJ2-5; no definite D call. Per the germline V gene, CDR1 is SQVTM and CDR2 is ANQGSEA. Between the trimmed V and J ends, which lost 5 bases and 4 bases, there was a span of 11 bases. There are 12 residues in the CDR3. The CDR3 nucleotides are TGCAGCGTTTCGGACGCCGTAGAGACCCAGTACTTC. It yields the protein CSVSDAVETQYF.

The rearrangement links TRBV27 to TRBJ1-2; possible D gene TRBD1, 6 bases. Germline CDR1 reads MNHEY; CDR2 reads SMNVEV (reference sequence). The CDR3 spans 14 residues. V dropped 5 bases and J dropped 4 bases, with 14 bases sitting between them. CDR3 DNA: TGTGCCAGCAGTCCATTGACAGGCTTCTATGGCTACACCTTC. It is translated as CASSPLTGFYGYTF.